This TCR beta chain was observed in a study of blood T cell repertoires in COVID-19. As for the study in general: In each case, the material was cDNA or gDNA derived from T cells, B-cell-depleted T cells, or PBMCs.

Profiling relied on immunoSEQ multiplex PCR, and the TCRdb table lists in-frame clones only, not all of them. Among 200,000 to 250,000 clones listed, approximately 83% were seen once. V shed 8 bases and J 0 bases; nucleotides not matched to a gene: 5. The CDR3 is 15 residues long. Germline V lookup: CDR1 LNHDA, CDR2 SQIVND (reference sequence). Clinical history as reported by participants underpinned cohort assignment. A COVID-19 case was met by exposed participants within 2 weeks before study entry. A note on this clone: The sample has other DNA sequences that encode this CDR3 too.

The sequence derives from a woman in her fifties or sixties who had been exposed to COVID-19. The chain is built from TRBV19 and TRBJ1-4; 8 bases agree with TRBD1. What was sequenced was PBMCs or T cells enriched from blood (not recorded which). CDR3 DNA sequence: TGTGCCAGTTCCGGACAGGGAGCAACTAATGAAAAACTGTTTTTT. This encodes CASSGQGATNEKLFF.